The 7 T cell receptor beta chains below were found in one sample sequenced in a study of T-cell memory formation after mild COVID-19. TCRdb fed the 5' RACE reads into MiXCR, producing one record per CDR3 protein. In the table there are about 560,000 distinct CDR3 sequences, about 20% of which are singletons. The source material was PBMCs or a T cell subset sorted from them (not recorded which). The receptors come from an adult woman who had mild COVID-19 (a few samples of this study predate the infection). Cell type and time point are not known.

The chain couples TRBV4-1 to TRBJ2-7, with 11 nucleotides matching TRBD1. Germline assignment: CDR1 MGHRA and CDR2 YSYEKL. With 1 base clipped from V and 7 bases from J, the junction kept 6 bases outside the gene matches. The CDR3 extends over 15 amino acids. As DNA, the CDR3 is TGCGCCAGCAGCCAAGCTGGACAGGGGGCGCGTGAGCAGTACTTC. Protein: CASSQAGQGAREQYF.

The CDR3 sequence is CAWSVSESITEAFF. CDR3 bases: TGTGCCTGGAGTGTGTCGGAGTCTATCACTGAAGCTTTCTTT. V and J are TRBV30 and TRBJ1-1; D not certain. Germline lookup yields CDR1 GTSNPN and CDR2 SVGIG (reference sequence). Trimming cost V 0 bases and J 4 bases, with 12 bases left between them. The CDR3 covers 14 residues.

This clonotype has a count of ten or more. J is TRBJ2-1 and V is TRBV24-1; D is undetermined. This CDR3 contains 12 residues. The germline V gene has CDR1 KGHDR and CDR2 SFDVKD. Trimming took 4 bases from V and 9 from J, leaving 9 bases between them. The CDR3 bases are TGTGCCACCAGTGAACGAATTAGTGAGCAGTTCTTC. Protein sequence: CATSERISEQFF.

This clonotype turned up a few times. The genes are TRBV7-2 and TRBJ1-2; D unclear. CDR1 and CDR2 (germline): SGHTA, FQGNSA. CDR3 length: 11 amino acids. V dropped 4 bases and J dropped 7 bases, with 7 bases sitting between them. The CDR3 coding sequence is TGTGCCAGCAGCTACCTTAGTGGCTACACCTTC. Translating gives CASSYLSGYTF.

The V and J genes are TRBV6-1 and TRBJ1-5; D is ambiguous. The germline V gene has CDR1 MNHNS and CDR2 SASEGT. V gave up 4 bases and J gave up 4 bases, with 20 bases separating them. This CDR3 has 17 residues. The DNA for the CDR3 is TGTGCCAGCAGTGTCAATGCCGGCCGCGTGAGGAATCAGCCCCAGCATTTT. Its translation: CASSVNAGRVRNQPQHF.

This clonotype showed up just a few times. This chain joins TRBV5-6 and TRBJ1-5, with D tentatively TRBD1 (6 bases). Germline V gene lookup returns CDR1 SGHDT and CDR2 YYEEEE. The CDR3 is 15 residues long. Trimming stripped 4 bases from V and 4 bases from J, with 15 bases between. CDR3 protein: CASSVNRVWNQPQHF. The CDR3 DNA reads TGTGCCAGCAGCGTAAACAGGGTATGGAATCAGCCCCAGCATTTT. Full variable domain (remainder filled in from reference TRBV5-6 and TRBJ1-5): DAGVTQSPTHLIKTRGQQVTLRCSPKSGHDTVSWYQQALGQGPQFIFQYYEEEERQRGNFPDRFSGHQFPNYSSELNVNALLLGDSALYLCASSVNRVWNQPQHFGDGTRLSIL.

A few counts support this clonotype. The chain employs TRBV18 and TRBJ2-6, with 10 bases that match TRBD1. J was trimmed by 1 base and V by 3 bases; bases with no gene match: 6. The germline V gene has CDR1 KGHSH and CDR2 LQKENI. The CDR3 loop spans 18 amino acids. The CDR3 DNA reads TGTGCCAGCTCACCGGCGACAGGGGGCAGGTCTGGGGCCAACGTCCTGACTTTC. It yields the protein CASSPATGGRSGANVLTF.